This T cell receptor beta chain was profiled in a study of graft-versus-host responses after intestinal transplantation. Turning to the study itself: Recipients obtained multivisceral, liver-intestinal, or isolated intestinal transplants.

Whole-study findings and limits: GvH clones detected in recipient marrow included some appearing first in ileum or blood. Early post-transplant falls in HvG clones accompanied the peak levels of circulating GvH clones.

CDR1 and CDR2 from the germline V gene are MNHNS and SASEGT. The CDR3 spans 15 residues. The V end lost 2 bases, the J end lost 2 bases, and 12 bases lay between the germline ends. Sequencing used immunoSEQ multiplex PCR; TCRdb keeps in-frame clones, though not all of them. The data contain tens of thousands of clones, more than 75% of them singletons. Comments on this clone: What it binds is unknown.

The chain uses TRBV6-1 and TRBJ2-5; tentatively, D is TRBD1 (5 bases). The clonotype comes from a human donor who was the organ donor for an intestinal transplant. Specimen: unstimulated CD8+ T cells sorted from spleen or lymph node cells, collected before transplant. For the CDR3, the DNA is TGTGCCAGCAGTGAACACGGCAGGGTTCAAGAGACCCAGTACTTC. This encodes CASSEHGRVQETQYF.